The present T cell receptor (beta chain) was sequenced within a study of cytomegalovirus exposure and HLA in healthy donors. The PCR had 60 Vbeta and 13 Jbeta primers. Profiled with immunoSEQ multiplex PCR; TCRdb holds only in-frame clones, not every one. The table records some 250,000 clones, roughly 80% of them present only once. Note on this clone: Antigen specificity is unknown.

The CDR3 length is 13 residues. CDR1 is KGHSH, CDR2 LQKENI, per germline. V gave up 2 bases and J gave up 1 base, with 5 bases separating them. Notes on the study in general: A previous analysis found most TCR beta V segments productive roughly 87% or roughly 30% of the time. Per a later analysis, 18,000 or so TCR beta sequences showed association with HLA alleles at 0.05 false discovery rate. The authors assumed roughly uniform sequencing depth across donors for presence/absence analyses.

The clonotype was recovered from a woman between 40 and 50 years old in good health and CMV-seropositive. The chain couples TRBV18 to TRBJ1-2; no clear D gene. Source material: PBMCs. Here the CDR3 DNA reads TGTGCCAGCTCACCAGGGAGTAACTATGGCTACACCTTC. Amino acids: CASSPGSNYGYTF. The complete variable domain, with remaining parts taken from reference TRBV18 and TRBJ1-2, reads NAGVMQNPRHLVRRRGQEARLRCSPMKGHSHVYWYRQLPEEGLKFMVYLQKENIIDESGMPKERFSAEFPKEGPSILRIQQVVRGDSAAYFCASSPGSNYGYTFGSGTRLTVV.